This entry lists 24 T cell receptor beta chains sequenced from one sample in a study of blood T cell repertoires in COVID-19. Assay used: immunoSEQ multiplex PCR; TCRdb lists only in-frame clones, some missing. The sample lists roughly 140,000 clones, roughly nine tenths occurring once. Input material: peripheral blood. These receptors were collected from a woman in her 40s with acute or convalescent COVID-19.

In its sample, this clone was seen a few times. This specimen includes other DNA sequences encoding the same CDR3. This chain connects TRBV6-5 to TRBJ2-5; 9 bases map to TRBD2. Trimming removed 6 bases from V and 3 bases from J; junction bases left unmatched: 2. CDR1 and CDR2 (germline): MNHEY, SVGAGI. The CDR3 length is 13 residues. The CDR3 sequence: CASRGTSKETQYF. In DNA form, the CDR3 reads TGTGCCAGCAGGGGGACTAGCAAAGAGACCCAGTACTTC.

This sequence joins TRBV24-1 and TRBJ2-2; 8 positions match TRBD1. V trimming: 5 bases; J trimming: 7 bases; junction bases outside the gene matches: 5. Germline loops: CDR1 KGHDR, CDR2 SFDVKD. The CDR3 covers 14 residues. The CDR3 DNA reads TGTGCCACCAGTGGCAGGGGGCCGGTCGGGGAGCTGTTTTTT. Translating gives CATSGRGPVGELFF.

The chain links TRBV28 to TRBJ2-1; TRBD1 matches at 8 bases. Germline V gene data show CDR1 as MDHEN and CDR2 as SYDVKM. The CDR3 spans 16 residues. Germline trimming cut 3 bases from V and 0 bases from J; bases unmatched to any gene: 4. The CDR3 sequence is CASSFGTGYSYNEQFF. CDR3 DNA sequence: TGTGCCAGCAGTTTTGGGACAGGCTACTCCTACAATGAGCAGTTCTTC. The whole variable domain, remainder taken from reference TRBV28 and TRBJ2-1, is DVKVTQSSRYLVKRTGEKVFLECVQDMDHENMFWYRQDPGLGLRLIYFSYDVKMKEKGDIPEGYSVSREKKERFSLILESASTNQTSMYLCASSFGTGYSYNEQFFGPGTRLTVL.

The chain joins TRBV2 to TRBJ2-7, with 10 nucleotides matching TRBD2. The CDR3 extends over 17 amino acids. V lost 3 bases, J lost 5 bases, and 13 bases stayed unmatched. Per germline, CDR1 SNHLY and CDR2 FYNNEI. The CDR3 bases are TGTGCCAGCAGTGAGGACCTTAGCGGGAGGAGTAGCCACGAGCAGTACTTC. Translation: CASSEDLSGRSSHEQYF.

The chain is built from TRBV7-9 and TRBJ1-2, with D unresolved. The CDR3 runs 14 residues. V shed 1 base and J shed 0 bases, with 6 bases lying between them. Germline CDR1 SEHNR, CDR2 FQNEAQ (reference sequence). Here the CDR3 DNA reads TGTGCCAGCAGCTTAGACAGTGCTAACTATGGCTACACCTTC. Amino acid sequence: CASSLDSANYGYTF.

J is TRBJ2-1 and V is TRBV3-1 (or the pseudogene TRBV3-2); 9 bases fit TRBD2. This CDR3 is built from 17 residues. The V gene end was trimmed by 0 bases and the J gene end by 4 bases; junction bases not matched to a gene: 7. CDR1 and CDR2 from the germline V gene are LGHDT and YNNKEL (reference sequence). This CDR3 is CASSQDLRGGGYNEQFF. In DNA form, the CDR3 reads TGTGCCAGCAGCCAAGATCTTCGCGGGGGGGGTTACAATGAGCAGTTCTTC.

This sequence joins TRBV12-3 or TRBV12-4 and TRBJ2-7, with TRBD1 matching over 7 bases. This CDR3 contains 13 residues. With 4 bases clipped from V and 3 bases from J, the junction kept 3 bases outside the gene matches. In DNA, the CDR3 is TGTGCCAGCAGTTCAACAGGGGTCTACGAGCAGTACTTC. Its translation is CASSSTGVYEQYF.

The rearrangement links TRBV3-1 (or the pseudogene TRBV3-2) to TRBJ1-3; D gene ambiguous. Trimming left V 5 bases short and J 2 bases short, with 16 bases between. Germline-derived CDR1 and CDR2 are LGHDT and YNNKEL (reference sequence). This CDR3 region has 16 residues. The DNA for the CDR3 is TGTGCCAGCAGCAAGCAAAGTAATCTCCCTGGAAACACCATATATTTT. Its translation: CASSKQSNLPGNTIYF.

The chain joins TRBV5-6 to TRBJ2-1; 8 nucleotides line up with TRBD1. The germline V gene encodes CDR1 SGHDT and CDR2 YYEEEE. This CDR3 has 16 amino acids. J was trimmed by 2 bases and V by 4 bases; bases with no gene match: 8. The CDR3 is CASSPRTGWTYNEQFF. As DNA, the CDR3 is TGTGCCAGCAGCCCCAGGACAGGGTGGACCTACAATGAGCAGTTCTTC.

The CDR3, as DNA: TGTGCCAGCAGTTACCCGAAGTCGGACAATGAGCAGTTCTTC. Its translation: CASSYPKSDNEQFF. This chain links TRBV6-6 with TRBJ2-1, with D uncertain. Germline assignment: CDR1 MNHNY and CDR2 SVGAGI (reference sequence). The V end lost 2 bases, the J end lost 5 bases, and 10 bases lay between the germline ends. The CDR3 has 14 amino acids.

The chain combines TRBV7-9 with TRBJ1-1, with 8 bases that match TRBD1. CDR3 length: 14 amino acids. Germline V gene sequence: CDR1 SEHNR, CDR2 FQNEAQ (reference sequence). V shed 5 bases, J shed 6 bases, and the junction held 8 bases outside the gene matches. In nucleotides, the CDR3 is TGTGCCAGCAGCCCTTGGACAGGGAGGGCTGAAGCTTTCTTT. This codes for CASSPWTGRAEAFF.

The chain joins TRBV19 to TRBJ1-5, with 9 bases lining up with TRBD1. The V gene's germline CDR1 is LNHDA and CDR2 SQIVND (reference sequence). J lost 7 bases, V lost 3 bases, and 19 bases had no gene match. This CDR3 comprises 19 residues. CDR3 amino acids: CASSMNPGTGFISRQPQHF. The CDR3 nucleotides read TGTGCCAGTAGTATGAACCCCGGGACAGGGTTCATTTCGAGACAGCCCCAGCATTTT.

The V call is TRBV14, the J call TRBJ2-3; the match to TRBD2 covers 8 bases. Germline V gene lookup returns CDR1 SGHDN and CDR2 FVKESK. V lost 4 bases and J lost 2; bases outside the gene matches: 8. The CDR3 runs 16 residues. The CDR3 spells CASSPPRRGATDTQYF. The CDR3 region has the DNA TGTGCCAGCAGCCCTCCCCGGCGGGGGGCCACAGATACGCAGTATTTT.

V gene TRBV28 combines with J gene TRBJ2-3; TRBD2 matches at 9 bases. V lost 7 bases to trimming and J lost 4 bases; unmatched junction nucleotides: 15. Per the germline V gene, CDR1 is MDHEN and CDR2 is SYDVKM. The CDR3 runs 17 residues. CDR3 sequence reads: CASTYFGGGVEADTQYF. CDR3 coding DNA: TGTGCCAGCACCTACTTCGGCGGGGGGGTAGAGGCAGATACGCAGTATTTT.

The genes are TRBV6-7 and TRBJ2-3; 16 nucleotides line up with TRBD2. TRBV6-7 is noted as an ORF with a role that remains uncertain. The junction had 16 bases not matched to a gene; V was cut back by 6 bases and J by 4 bases. The CDR3 has 20 amino acids. Written as DNA, the CDR3 is TGTGCCAGCAGCGGATGGGTGCCGGGACTAGCGGGGGGGCCATCAGATACGCAGTATTTT. It codes for CASSGWVPGLAGGPSDTQYF.

The V gene is TRBV6-5, the J gene TRBJ2-1; 7 bases are shared with TRBD2. CDR3 length equals 14 residues. The germline V gene has CDR1 MNHEY and CDR2 SVGAGI. Trimming cost V 5 bases and J 7 bases; bases outside gene matches: 8. The CDR3 bases are TGTGCCAGCAGTCCGGGACTACACCGTAATGAGCAGTTCTTC. It codes for CASSPGLHRNEQFF.

This clone was found once. The rearrangement joins TRBV11-2 to TRBJ2-2; no clear D. From germline, CDR1 is SGHAT and CDR2 FQNNGV. The CDR3 sequence is 17 residues long. With 5 bases removed from V and 3 bases from J, the gap between germline ends came to 19 bases. CDR3 loop: CASSRTHQARDTGELFF. CDR3 bases: TGTGCCAGCAGCAGAACCCACCAAGCTCGGGACACCGGGGAGCTGTTTTTT.

This clone was detected only a few times. V and J are TRBV5-8 and TRBJ1-4; no clear D. V gave up 5 bases and J gave up 8 bases, with 13 bases separating them. CDR3 length: 13 residues. From germline, CDR1 is SGHTS and CDR2 YDEGEE. The DNA for the CDR3 is TGTGCCAGCAGGGAAAGGGCGGGAGAAAAACTGTTTTTT. Protein sequence: CASRERAGEKLFF. Drawing the rest from reference TRBV5-8 and TRBJ1-4, the complete variable domain is EAGVTQSPTHLIKTRGQQATLRCSPISGHTSVYWYQQALGLGLQFLLWYDEGEERNRGNFPPRFSGRQFPNYSSELNVNALELEDSALYLCASRERAGEKLFFGSGTQLSVL.

The chain is built from TRBV11-2 and TRBJ2-5; D uncertain. Germline V gene sequence: CDR1 SGHAT, CDR2 FQNNGV. The germline V and J ends were trimmed by 5 bases and 2 bases, with 3 bases remaining between them. The CDR3 runs to 11 residues. The CDR3 protein is CASSQQETQYF. CDR3 DNA sequence: TGTGCCAGCAGCCAGCAAGAGACCCAGTACTTC.

The CDR3 nucleotides read TGTGCCAGCTCAACAGATTCTGGGGCCAACGTCCTGACTTTC. Translation gives CASSTDSGANVLTF. V gene TRBV18 combines with J gene TRBJ2-6; D gene unclear. V lost 5 bases and J 1 base, leaving 6 bases between the germline ends. This CDR3 region has 14 residues. CDR1 is KGHSH and CDR2 is LQKENI in the germline V gene.

The V call is TRBV28, the J call TRBJ1-5, with no clear D. This CDR3 is 15 amino acids long. The V and J ends lost 2 bases and 0 bases respectively, with 8 bases between them. Germline assignment: CDR1 MDHEN and CDR2 SYDVKM. CDR3 sequence reads: CASSLRGFSNQPQHF. Written as DNA, the CDR3 is TGTGCCAGCAGTTTACGCGGGTTTAGCAATCAGCCCCAGCATTTT.

The chain joins TRBV5-1 to TRBJ2-5; 12 bases line up with TRBD2. This CDR3 has 16 residues. V shed 4 bases and J 2 bases; nucleotides not matched to a gene: 6. CDR1 and CDR2 (germline): SGHRS, YFSETQ. The CDR3 nucleotides are TGCGCCAGCAGCACGCGGACTAGCGGGGAACAAGAGACCCAGTACTTC. This sequence encodes CASSTRTSGEQETQYF.

The chain couples TRBV30 to TRBJ1-5; D ambiguous. Germline-derived CDR1 and CDR2 are GTSNPN and SVGIG (reference sequence). CDR3 length equals 14 residues. V lost 0 bases and J lost 5, with 11 bases in between. The CDR3 DNA is TGTGCCTGGAGTGTACGGGTTACGGATCAGCCCCAGCATTTT. Translated: CAWSVRVTDQPQHF.

The chain employs TRBV9 and TRBJ2-7; TRBD2 agrees at 9 bases. The CDR3 is made up of 16 amino acids. The germline gives CDR1 SGDLS, CDR2 YYNGEE. J lost 3 bases, V lost 0 bases, and 7 bases had no gene match. In DNA, the CDR3 is TGTGCCAGCAGCGTAGGGTTTCTAGCGGGAAGCTACGAGCAGTACTTC. It codes for CASSVGFLAGSYEQYF. Drawing the rest from reference TRBV9 and TRBJ2-7, the complete variable domain is DSGVTQTPKHLITATGQRVTLRCSPRSGDLSVYWYQQSLDQGLQFLIQYYNGEERAKGNILERFSAQQFPDLHSELNLSSLELGDSALYFCASSVGFLAGSYEQYFGPGTRLTVT.